What follows is one T cell receptor beta chain and its context. Its target is unknown. With 1 base removed from V and 2 bases from J, the gap between germline ends came to 16 bases. The germline CDR1 and CDR2 sequences are SGHNT and YENEEA. The CDR3 totals 17 residues. TCRdb's copy holds only in-frame clones and misses some; the assay was immunoSEQ multiplex PCR. The table includes 60,000 to 70,000 clones, 75% to 90% detected once. These data come from a study of siplizumab effects on memory and regulatory T cells. Overall study results and limits: Significant reduction of alloreactive sequences traceable to unstimulated CD4+ memory cells was observed with siplizumab. Sequences below about 10^-5 frequency were poorly captured, and few alloreactive clones mapped to unstimulated subsets. Suppressive function of proliferating Tregs from siplizumab cultures was not confirmed.

This receptor was obtained from a human donor in good health. Specimen: Tregs sorted from blood. The chain is built from TRBV11-3 and TRBJ2-3; D not certain. The CDR3 DNA follows: TGTGCCAGCAGCTTAGCCCCGGGTAGCCGATCCACAGATACGCAGTATTTT. This encodes CASSLAPGSRSTDTQYF.